This is a list of T cell receptor beta chains from one sample in a study of blood T cell repertoires in COVID-19. Here immunoSEQ multiplex PCR was the method, and the copy in TCRdb shows in-frame clones only, minus some. The top ten hold 2% to 3% of the sample, which has 200,000 to 300,000 clones, more than 85% seen once. Source material: peripheral blood. The source is a person aged 18 to 30 with COVID-19, enrolled during active disease. The CDR3 runs from the conserved cysteine through the conserved F or W. Fields, in order: D gene, clone size, J gene, V gene, CDR3 protein, CDR3 DNA. The D gene is left open where the match is weak. Clone size is stated in some rows and not others, as once, few, many or a class when expanded.

TRBD1,NA,TRBJ1-2,TRBV2,CASSADRVRYGYTF,TGTGCCAGCAGTGCCGACAGGGTCCGCTATGGCTACACCTTC
TRBD2,NA,TRBJ2-7,TRBV6-1,CASSESRTSGKYEQYF,TGTGCCAGCAGTGAATCGCGGACTAGCGGGAAGTACGAGCAGTACTTC
NA,NA,TRBJ2-1,TRBV30,CAVGRAEQFF,TGTGCCGTAGGCAGGGCTGAGCAGTTCTTC
TRBD2,NA,TRBJ2-1,TRBV29-1,CSVLPKGREAYNEQFF,TGCAGCGTTCTCCCAAAAGGGCGGGAGGCTTACAATGAGCAGTTCTTC
TRBD2,NA,TRBJ2-1,TRBV3-1/TRBV3-2,CASSGTGTSVPRDSYNEQFF,TGTGCCAGCAGCGGAACCGGGACTAGCGTCCCGAGAGACTCCTACAATGAGCAGTTCTTC
NA,NA,TRBJ2-3,TRBV7-8,CASSISRTDTQYF,TGTGCCAGCAGCATTTCTAGGACAGATACGCAGTATTTT
TRBD1,once,TRBJ1-4,TRBV6-6,CASRSRTGHNEKLFF,TGTGCCAGCAGGAGTAGGACAGGGCATAATGAAAAACTGTTTTTT
TRBD1,NA,TRBJ1-2,TRBV6-6,CASSYSGQGANGYTF,TGTGCCAGCAGTTACTCGGGGCAGGGGGCAAATGGCTACACCTTC
TRBD2,NA,TRBJ2-7,TRBV2,CASSETSGTLYGEQYF,TGTGCCAGCAGCGAGACTAGCGGGACCCTTTACGGAGAGCAGTACTTC
TRBD1,few,TRBJ1-5,TRBV2,CASRAAGTGGKFGNQPQHF,TGTGCCAGCAGAGCCGCCGGGACAGGGGGCAAGTTCGGCAATCAGCCCCAGCATTTT
NA,NA,TRBJ1-5,TRBV19,CASSPQGYSNQPQHF,TGTGCCAGTAGTCCACAGGGTTATAGCAATCAGCCCCAGCATTTT
TRBD1,NA,TRBJ2-7,TRBV4-1,CASSRDPGTVFYEQYF,TGCGCCAGCAGCCGAGATCCCGGGACAGTATTCTACGAGCAGTACTTC
TRBD2,NA,TRBJ2-3,TRBV5-1,CASSFGLAGGNTDTQYF,TGCGCCAGCAGCTTTGGACTAGCGGGAGGCAACACAGATACGCAGTATTTT
TRBD2,few,TRBJ2-7,TRBV7-6,CASRRSSGSSYEQYF,TGTGCCAGCAGGCGCTCTAGCGGGAGCTCCTACGAGCAGTACTTC
NA,NA,TRBJ2-1,TRBV4-2,CASSQDLTLSGNEQFF,TGTGCCAGCAGCCAAGACCTGACCTTAAGCGGGAATGAGCAGTTCTTC
TRBD1,NA,TRBJ1-5,TRBV28,CASSSPRQGDKQPQHF,TGTGCCAGCAGTTCCCCCAGACAGGGCGACAAACAGCCCCAGCATTTT
NA,NA,TRBJ1-1,TRBV3-1/TRBV3-2,CASSHRQLGTEAFF,TGTGCCAGCAGCCATAGACAGTTGGGAACTGAAGCTTTCTTT
TRBD1,NA,TRBJ1-2,TRBV3-1/TRBV3-2,CASSLGTGFYGYTF,TGTGCCAGCAGCCTGGGGACAGGGTTTTATGGCTACACCTTC
TRBD2,NA,TRBJ2-1,TRBV5-1,CASSLVGGGYNEQFF,TGCGCCAGCAGCTTGGTAGGCGGGGGGTACAATGAGCAGTTCTTC